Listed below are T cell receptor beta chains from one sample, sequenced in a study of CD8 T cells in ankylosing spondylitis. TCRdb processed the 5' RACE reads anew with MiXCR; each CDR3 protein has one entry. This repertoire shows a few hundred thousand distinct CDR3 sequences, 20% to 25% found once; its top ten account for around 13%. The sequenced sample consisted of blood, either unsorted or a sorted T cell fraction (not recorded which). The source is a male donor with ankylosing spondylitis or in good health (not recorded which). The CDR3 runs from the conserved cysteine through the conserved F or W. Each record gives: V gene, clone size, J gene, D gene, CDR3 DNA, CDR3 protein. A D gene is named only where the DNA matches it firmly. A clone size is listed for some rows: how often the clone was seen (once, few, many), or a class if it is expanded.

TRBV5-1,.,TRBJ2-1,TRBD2,TGCGCCAGCAGCTTGGCTGGGAGGGGCTCCTACAATGAGCAGTTCTTC,CASSLAGRGSYNEQFF
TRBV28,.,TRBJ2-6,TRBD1,TGTGCCAGCAGTTTACACAGGGGGTCGGGGGCCAACGTCCTGACTTTC,CASSLHRGSGANVLTF
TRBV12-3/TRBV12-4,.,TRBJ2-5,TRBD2,TGTGCCAGCAGTTTAGGGACTAGGCAAGAGACCCAGTACTTC,CASSLGTRQETQYF
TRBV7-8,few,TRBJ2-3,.,TGTGCCAGCAGCTTAGCACGGGTGCACACAGATACGCAGTATTTT,CASSLARVHTDTQYF
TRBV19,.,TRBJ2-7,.,TGTGCCAGTAGCCACAGGGATGGTTTCGAGCAGTACTTC,CASSHRDGFEQYF
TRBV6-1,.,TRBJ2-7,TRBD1,TGTGCCAGCAGTCAGTACAGGGGCGAGAGCTCCTACGAGCAGTACTTC,CASSQYRGESSYEQYF
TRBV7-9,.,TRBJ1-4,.,TGTGCCAGCAGTCCCCCATCCGGGACCCTAAATGAAAAACTGTTTTTT,CASSPPSGTLNEKLFF
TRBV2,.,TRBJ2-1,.,TGTGCCAGCAAGGGGAGCCACAATGAGCAGTTCTTC,CASKGSHNEQFF
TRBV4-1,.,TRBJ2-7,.,TGCGCCAGCAGCCAATCCTCTGAGGGCTCCTACGAGCAGTACTTC,CASSQSSEGSYEQYF
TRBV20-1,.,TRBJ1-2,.,TGCAGTGCTGCCCCCCCGAGCCGGGGCTACACCTTC,CSAAPPSRGYTF
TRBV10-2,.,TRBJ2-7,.,TGCGCCAGCGGGGACCGGAGGTGCTACGAGCAGTACTTC,CASGDRRCYEQYF
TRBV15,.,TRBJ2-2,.,TGTGCCACCAGCACCCCAAGTTATCGGGAGCTGTTTTTT,CATSTPSYRELFF
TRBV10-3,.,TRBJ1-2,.,TGTGCCATCAGTGAGTCTGGCTATGGCTACACCTTC,CAISESGYGYTF
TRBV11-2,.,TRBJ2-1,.,TGTGCCAGCAGCCCGGACTCTCGCCTCCACAATGAGCAGTTCTTC,CASSPDSRLHNEQFF
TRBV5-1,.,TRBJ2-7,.,TGCGCCAGCTTACTCTACGAGCAGTACTTC,CASLLYEQYF
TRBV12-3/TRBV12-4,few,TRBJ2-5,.,TGTGCCAGCAGTTTCGGTGGGCCCCGGGAGACCCAGTACTTC,CASSFGGPRETQYF
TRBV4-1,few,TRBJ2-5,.,TGCGCCACCCGAGGGCGGTCGACGGAGACCCAGTACTTC,CATRGRSTETQYF
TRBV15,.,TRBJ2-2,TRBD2,TGTGCCACCAGCAGTCTCAGCGGGGGGCGCGACACCGGGGAGCTGTTTTTT,CATSSLSGGRDTGELFF
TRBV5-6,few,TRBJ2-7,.,TGTGCCAGCAGCTTGGCGGGTACAATCGGCGAGCAGTACTTC,CASSLAGTIGEQYF
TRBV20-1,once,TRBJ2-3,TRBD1,TGCAGTGCTACAAACCCCGCGAGGACAGGGTCAGCGGATACGCAGTATTTT,CSATNPARTGSADTQYF
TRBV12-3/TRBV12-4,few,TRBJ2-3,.,TGTGCCAGCAGCCCGGACTGGTCAGATACGCAGTATTTT,CASSPDWSDTQYF
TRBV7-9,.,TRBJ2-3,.,TGTGCCAGCAGGCAGCTCCCGGATACGCAGTATTTT,CASRQLPDTQYF
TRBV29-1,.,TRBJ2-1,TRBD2,TGCAGCGTTCGGACTAGCGGGGCCTACAATGAGCAGTTCTTC,CSVRTSGAYNEQFF
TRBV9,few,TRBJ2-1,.,TGTGCCAGCAGCGAGAGGAGCTCCTACAATGAGCAGTTCTTC,CASSERSSYNEQFF
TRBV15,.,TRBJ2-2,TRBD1,TGTGCCACTTCCCCGGGACAGACGAACACCGGGGAGCTGTTTTTT,CATSPGQTNTGELFF
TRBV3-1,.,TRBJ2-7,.,TGTGCCAGCAGCCCCGGACCCGGGTTAGGCTACGAGCAGTACTTC,CASSPGPGLGYEQYF
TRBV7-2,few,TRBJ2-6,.,TGTGCCAGCAGCTGGGTTGGTCCGGGTGGGGCCAACGTCCTGACTTTC,CASSWVGPGGANVLTF
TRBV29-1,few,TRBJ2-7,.,TGCAGCGTTGTGCTGGGGGCCGCTAGGGACTACGAGCAGTACTTC,CSVVLGAARDYEQYF
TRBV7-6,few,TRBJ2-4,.,TGTGCCAGCAGCCCCACGGGGGCCCTTGGCATTCAGTACTTC,CASSPTGALGIQYF
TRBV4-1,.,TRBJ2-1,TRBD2,TGCGCCAGCAGCCAGGAGGGACTAGCGGGGGGCAACTACAATGAGCAGTTCTTC,CASSQEGLAGGNYNEQFF
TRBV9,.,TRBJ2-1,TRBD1,TGTGCCAGCAGCGTAGAGTTTGGACAGGACACTTACAATGAGCAGTTCTTC,CASSVEFGQDTYNEQFF
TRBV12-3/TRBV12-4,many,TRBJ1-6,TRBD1,TGTGCCAGCAGTTTAACAGGGGGGACCTCACCCCTCCACTTT,CASSLTGGTSPLHF
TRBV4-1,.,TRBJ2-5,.,TGCGCCAGCAGCCAAGATGGGCGGGAAGAGACCCAGTACTTC,CASSQDGREETQYF
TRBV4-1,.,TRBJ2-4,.,TGCGCCAGCAGCCACCTCGTCTTAGCCAAAAACATTCAGTACTTC,CASSHLVLAKNIQYF
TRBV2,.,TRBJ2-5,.,TGTGCCAGCAGTGAATTGCTTAGCCAAGAGACCCAGTACTTC,CASSELLSQETQYF
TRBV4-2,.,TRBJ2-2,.,TGTGCCAGCAGCCCGGGGCTCGCGTGGGGTCCTAACACCGGGGAGCTGTTTTTT,CASSPGLAWGPNTGELFF
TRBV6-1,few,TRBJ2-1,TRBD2,TGTGCCAGCAGCGAACGACTAGCGGGGGGAGGTGAGCAGTTCTTC,CASSERLAGGGEQFF
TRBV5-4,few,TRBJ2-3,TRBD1,TGTGCCAGCAGCTTGGGACAGGGACGAGATACGCAGTATTTT,CASSLGQGRDTQYF
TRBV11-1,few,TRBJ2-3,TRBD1,TGTGCCAGCAGCCTCGGGACAGTCCCGGTCCGGCGCACAGATACGCAGTATTTT,CASSLGTVPVRRTDTQYF
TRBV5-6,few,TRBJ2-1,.,TGTGCCAGCAGCTTAGAGCAGACACGATACAATGAGCAGTTCTTC,CASSLEQTRYNEQFF
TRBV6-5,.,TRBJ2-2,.,TGTGCCAGCAGTTACTACGGCGGGGAGCTGTTTTTT,CASSYYGGELFF
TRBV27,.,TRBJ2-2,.,TGTGCCAGCAGTTTGCAAGAGGGGGCCGGGGAGCTGTTTTTT,CASSLQEGAGELFF
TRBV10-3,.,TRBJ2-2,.,TGTGCCATCAGTGGTACAGGGTCGGGCACCGGGGAGCTGTTTTTT,CAISGTGSGTGELFF
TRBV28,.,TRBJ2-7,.,TGTGCCAGCAGTTCTATGGACAGTTCCTACGAGCAGTACTTC,CASSSMDSSYEQYF
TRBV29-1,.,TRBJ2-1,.,TGCAGCGTTCCTCAAGGAGGTGAGCAGTTCTTC,CSVPQGGEQFF
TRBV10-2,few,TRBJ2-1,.,TGCGCCAGCAGTGACGGAGTCGATGAGCAGTTCTTC,CASSDGVDEQFF
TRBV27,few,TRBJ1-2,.,TGTGCCAGCCACCCCAGGGGCGACTATGGCTACACCTTC,CASHPRGDYGYTF
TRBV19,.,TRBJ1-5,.,TGTGCCAGTAGTGTACAGGACTATAGCAATCAGCCCCAGCATTTT,CASSVQDYSNQPQHF
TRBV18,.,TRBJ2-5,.,TGTGCCAGCTCACCACTCTGGGAAGAGACCCAGTACTTC,CASSPLWEETQYF
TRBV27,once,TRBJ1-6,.,TGTGCCAGCAGGGATTGGGATTCACCCCTCCACTTT,CASRDWDSPLHF
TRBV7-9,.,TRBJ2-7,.,TGTGCCAGCAGCCCCTTGGTTGAAGAGCAGTACTTC,CASSPLVEEQYF
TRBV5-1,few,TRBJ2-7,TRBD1,TGCGCCAGCAGCGGCGGACAGGGGGGATCCTACGAGCAGTACTTC,CASSGGQGGSYEQYF
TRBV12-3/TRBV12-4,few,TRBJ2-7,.,TGTGCCAGCAGTTTTGGCGCTGAGCAGTACTTC,CASSFGAEQYF
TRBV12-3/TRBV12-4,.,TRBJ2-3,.,TGTGCCAGCATCCAGGCCCTACAGTCTAGCACAGATACGCAGTATTTT,CASIQALQSSTDTQYF
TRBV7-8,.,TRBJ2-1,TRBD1,TGTGCCAGCAGCCAGGGCCGGGACAGGGGTTGGAATGAGCAGTTCTTC,CASSQGRDRGWNEQFF